This entry lists 7 T cell receptor beta chains sequenced from one sample in a study of blood T cells in healthy people across ages. The second PCR ran about 6 to 11 cycles with a sample-barcoded 5' primer and J-beta primers. TCRdb processed the 5' RACE reads anew with MiXCR; each CDR3 protein has one entry. The data hold 910,000 or so distinct CDR3 sequences, with roughly 47% observed a single time. Material for sequencing was blood. These receptors came from a woman aged 55-70 years in good health.

The rearrangement joins TRBV30 to TRBJ1-6; perhaps TRBD1 as D (5 bases). Trimming left V 8 bases short and J 10 bases short, with 18 bases between. Germline loops: CDR1 GTSNPN, CDR2 SVGIG (reference sequence). The CDR3 has 13 residues. Here the CDR3 DNA reads TGTGCCGGTTCACAGGCCGCTGACTCACCCCTCCACTTT. It yields the protein CAGSQAADSPLHF.

The chain employs TRBV14 and TRBJ2-1, with D possibly matching TRBD1 (5 bases). Trimming shortened V by 0 bases and J by 10 bases, and 10 bases separated the two germline ends. CDR1 is SGHDN, CDR2 FVKESK, per germline. CDR3 size: 13 residues. CDR3 DNA: TGTGCCAGCAGCCAAGATTGGAACAGGGAGCAGTTCTTC. Translation gives CASSQDWNREQFF.

CDR3 DNA: TGTGCCAGCAGCCCTGGACAGGGGACGGCGAGCCAAGAGACCCAGTACTTC. Translated, it gives CASSPGQGTASQETQYF. The chain is built from TRBV11-3 and TRBJ2-5; 9 bases match TRBD1. With V trimmed by 5 bases and J by 1 base, 11 bases remained unmatched. CDR1 is SGHNT, CDR2 YENEEA, per germline. The length of the CDR3 is 17 residues.

V usage is TRBV3-1 and J usage is TRBJ2-7; D is unclear. The V end was cut by 0 bases, the J end by 1 base, with 10 bases between. Germline CDR1 is LGHDT and CDR2 is YNNKEL (reference sequence). The CDR3 covers 15 residues. The CDR3 sequence: CASSQDLSDSYEQYF. The CDR3 nucleotides are TGTGCCAGCAGCCAAGATCTGTCAGATTCCTACGAGCAGTACTTC.

In nucleotides, the CDR3 is TGTGCCAGCAGTACCCAGGGGGCCGGCACAGATACGCAGTATTTT. Its protein product is CASSTQGAGTDTQYF. The chain has TRBV28 and TRBJ2-3, with TRBD1 matching 8 bases. In germline, CDR1 is MDHEN, CDR2 SYDVKM. V lost 5 bases and J lost 1; bases outside the gene matches: 5. CDR3 length: 15 residues.

V and J are TRBV27 and TRBJ2-7; 11 bases are a match to TRBD2. The CDR3 is made up of 13 amino acids. The germline V gene has CDR1 MNHEY and CDR2 SMNVEV (reference sequence). The V segment lost 7 bases and the J segment 10 bases; nucleotides outside the gene matches: 9. CDR3 sequence: CASNRLAGPVQYF. The CDR3, as DNA: TGTGCCAGCAATCGACTAGCGGGGCCAGTTCAGTACTTC.

V gene TRBV4-3 combines with J gene TRBJ2-1, with D tentatively TRBD2 (6 bases). The ends were cut back, 0 bases at V and 2 bases at J, with 20 bases in the middle. CDR3 size: 19 residues. Germline CDR1 and CDR2: LGHNA and YSLEER. The CDR3, as DNA: TGCGCCAGCAGCCAAGATGCTCCAGGACGGAGCGGGCCCTACAATGAGCAGTTCTTC. Amino acid sequence: CASSQDAPGRSGPYNEQFF.